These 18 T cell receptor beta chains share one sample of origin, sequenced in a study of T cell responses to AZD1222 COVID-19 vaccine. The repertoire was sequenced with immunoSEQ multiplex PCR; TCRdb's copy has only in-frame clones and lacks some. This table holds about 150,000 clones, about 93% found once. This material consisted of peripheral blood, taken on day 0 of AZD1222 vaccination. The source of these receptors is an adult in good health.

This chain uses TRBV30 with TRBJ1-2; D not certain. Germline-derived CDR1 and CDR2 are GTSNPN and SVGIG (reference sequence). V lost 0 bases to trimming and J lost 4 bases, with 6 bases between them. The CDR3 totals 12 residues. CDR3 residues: CAWSVRAYGYTF. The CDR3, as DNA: TGTGCCTGGAGTGTACGAGCCTATGGCTACACCTTC.

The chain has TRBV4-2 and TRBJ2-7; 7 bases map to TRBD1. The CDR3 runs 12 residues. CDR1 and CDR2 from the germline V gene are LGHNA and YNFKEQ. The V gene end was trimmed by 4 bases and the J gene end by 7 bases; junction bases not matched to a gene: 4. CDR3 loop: CASSPTGREQYF. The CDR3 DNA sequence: TGTGCCAGCAGCCCGACAGGGCGGGAGCAGTACTTC.

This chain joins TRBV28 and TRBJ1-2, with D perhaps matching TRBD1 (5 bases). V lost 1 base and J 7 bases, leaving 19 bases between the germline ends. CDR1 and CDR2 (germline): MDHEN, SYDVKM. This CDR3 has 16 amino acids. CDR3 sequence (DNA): TGTGCCAGCAGTTTATCCCACAGGCTAATTCCTCGTGGCTACACCTTC. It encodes CASSLSHRLIPRGYTF.

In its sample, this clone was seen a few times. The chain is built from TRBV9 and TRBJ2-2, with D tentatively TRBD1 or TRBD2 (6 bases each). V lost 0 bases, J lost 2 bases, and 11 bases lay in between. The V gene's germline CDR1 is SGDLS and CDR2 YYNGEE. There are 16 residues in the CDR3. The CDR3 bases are TGTGCCAGCAGCGTAGACGGGGGACATAACACCGGGGAGCTGTTTTTT. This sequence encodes CASSVDGGHNTGELFF.

CDR3 bases: TGTGCCAGCAGTTTCGACCCCGCCTATGGCTACACCTTC. It is translated as CASSFDPAYGYTF. This chain connects TRBV27 to TRBJ1-2, with unresolved D. The CDR3 is made up of 13 amino acids. Per germline, CDR1 MNHEY and CDR2 SMNVEV (reference sequence). The V gene lost 3 bases and the J gene lost 4 bases, with 9 bases spanning the gap.

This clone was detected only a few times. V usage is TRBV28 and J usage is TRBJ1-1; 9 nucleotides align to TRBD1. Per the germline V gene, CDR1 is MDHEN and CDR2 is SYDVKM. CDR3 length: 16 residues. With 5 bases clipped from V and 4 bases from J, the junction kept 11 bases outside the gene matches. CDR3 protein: CASSPPGTGIGTEAFF. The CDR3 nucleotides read TGTGCCAGCAGTCCCCCCGGGACAGGGATAGGCACTGAAGCTTTCTTT. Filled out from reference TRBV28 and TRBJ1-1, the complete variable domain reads DVKVTQSSRYLVKRTGEKVFLECVQDMDHENMFWYRQDPGLGLRLIYFSYDVKMKEKGDIPEGYSVSREKKERFSLILESASTNQTSMYLCASSPPGTGIGTEAFFGQGTRLTVV.

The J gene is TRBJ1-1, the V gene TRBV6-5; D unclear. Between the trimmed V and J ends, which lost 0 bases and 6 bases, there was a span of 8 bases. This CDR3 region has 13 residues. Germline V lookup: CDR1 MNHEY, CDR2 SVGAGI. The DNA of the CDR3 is TGTGCCAGCAGTTACTCCGGCGGTTCTGAAGCTTTCTTT. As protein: CASSYSGGSEAFF.

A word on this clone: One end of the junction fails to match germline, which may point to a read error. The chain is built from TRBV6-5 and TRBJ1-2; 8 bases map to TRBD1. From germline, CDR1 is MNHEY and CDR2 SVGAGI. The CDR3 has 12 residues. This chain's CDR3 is CASSPGTGSFLF. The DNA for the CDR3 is TGTGCCAGCAGTCCCGGGACAGGCTCCTTCCTCTTC.

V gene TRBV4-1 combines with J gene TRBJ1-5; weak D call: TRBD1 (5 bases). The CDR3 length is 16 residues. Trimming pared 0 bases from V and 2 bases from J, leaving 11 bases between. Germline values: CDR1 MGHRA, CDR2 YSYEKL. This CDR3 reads CASSQERPTGNQPQHF. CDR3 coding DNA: TGCGCCAGCAGCCAAGAACGACCGACAGGCAATCAGCCCCAGCATTTT.

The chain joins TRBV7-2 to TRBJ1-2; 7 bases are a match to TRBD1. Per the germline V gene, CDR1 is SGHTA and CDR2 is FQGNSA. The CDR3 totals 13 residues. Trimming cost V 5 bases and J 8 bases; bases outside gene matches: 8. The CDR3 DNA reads TGTGCCAGCAGCCCCCGACAGGGTACAGGCTACACCTTC. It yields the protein CASSPRQGTGYTF.

The CDR3 region has the DNA TGTGCCAGCAGTCGAACCCGACTACCTCTAGGGAGAGATACGCAGTATTTT. Its translation is CASSRTRLPLGRDTQYF. The V gene is TRBV7-9, the J gene TRBJ2-3; perhaps TRBD2 as D (5 bases). V shed 6 bases and J shed 5 bases, with 24 bases lying between them. CDR3 length equals 17 residues. Germline CDR1 SEHNR, CDR2 FQNEAQ (reference sequence).

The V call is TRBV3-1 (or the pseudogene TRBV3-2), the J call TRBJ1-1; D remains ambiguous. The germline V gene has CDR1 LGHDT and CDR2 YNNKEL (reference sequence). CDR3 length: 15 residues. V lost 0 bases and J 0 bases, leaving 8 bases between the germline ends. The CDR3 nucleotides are TGTGCCAGCAGCCAAGAGCCGGGTATGAACACTGAAGCTTTCTTT. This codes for CASSQEPGMNTEAFF.

The CDR3 protein is CSASPAGHEQYF. CDR3 sequence (DNA): TGCAGTGCTAGTCCAGCGGGCCACGAGCAGTACTTC. The J gene is TRBJ2-7, the V gene TRBV20-1; D is perhaps TRBD2 (6 bases). V lost 3 bases and J lost 5, with 11 bases in between. CDR3 length: 12 amino acids. Germline CDR1 and CDR2: DFQATT and SNEGSKA (reference sequence).

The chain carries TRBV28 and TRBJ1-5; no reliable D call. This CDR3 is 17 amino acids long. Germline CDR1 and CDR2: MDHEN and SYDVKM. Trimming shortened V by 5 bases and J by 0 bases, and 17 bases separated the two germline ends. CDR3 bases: TGTGCCAGCAGTAGCAAGATTGTCAAGTATAGCAATCAGCCCCAGCATTTT. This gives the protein CASSSKIVKYSNQPQHF. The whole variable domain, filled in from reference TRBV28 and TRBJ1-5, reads DVKVTQSSRYLVKRTGEKVFLECVQDMDHENMFWYRQDPGLGLRLIYFSYDVKMKEKGDIPEGYSVSREKKERFSLILESASTNQTSMYLCASSSKIVKYSNQPQHFGDGTRLSIL.

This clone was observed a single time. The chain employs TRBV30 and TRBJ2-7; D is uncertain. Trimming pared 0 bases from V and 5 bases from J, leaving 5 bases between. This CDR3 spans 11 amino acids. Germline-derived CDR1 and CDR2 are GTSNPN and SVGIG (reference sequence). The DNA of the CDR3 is TGTGCCTGGAGTGTACTGGACGAGCAGTACTTC. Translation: CAWSVLDEQYF.

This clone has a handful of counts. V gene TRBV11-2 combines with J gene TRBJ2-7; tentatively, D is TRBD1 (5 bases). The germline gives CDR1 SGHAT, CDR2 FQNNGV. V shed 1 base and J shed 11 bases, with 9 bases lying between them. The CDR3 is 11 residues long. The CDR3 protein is CASSLGTGKYF. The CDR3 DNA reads TGTGCCAGCAGCTTAGGTACAGGCAAGTACTTC.

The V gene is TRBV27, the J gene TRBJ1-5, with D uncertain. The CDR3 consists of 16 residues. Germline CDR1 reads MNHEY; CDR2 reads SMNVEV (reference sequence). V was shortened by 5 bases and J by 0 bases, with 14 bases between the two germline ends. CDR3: CASSPNRAYSNQPQHF. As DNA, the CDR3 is TGTGCCAGCAGTCCGAACAGAGCCTATAGCAATCAGCCCCAGCATTTT.

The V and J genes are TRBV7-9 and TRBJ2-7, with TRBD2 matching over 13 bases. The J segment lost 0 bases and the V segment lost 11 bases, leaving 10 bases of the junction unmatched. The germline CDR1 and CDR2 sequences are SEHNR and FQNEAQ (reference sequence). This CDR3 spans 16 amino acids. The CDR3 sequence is CAGGTSGELSSYEQYF. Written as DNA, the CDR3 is TGTGCCGGCGGGACTAGCGGGGAGTTGAGCTCCTACGAGCAGTACTTC.